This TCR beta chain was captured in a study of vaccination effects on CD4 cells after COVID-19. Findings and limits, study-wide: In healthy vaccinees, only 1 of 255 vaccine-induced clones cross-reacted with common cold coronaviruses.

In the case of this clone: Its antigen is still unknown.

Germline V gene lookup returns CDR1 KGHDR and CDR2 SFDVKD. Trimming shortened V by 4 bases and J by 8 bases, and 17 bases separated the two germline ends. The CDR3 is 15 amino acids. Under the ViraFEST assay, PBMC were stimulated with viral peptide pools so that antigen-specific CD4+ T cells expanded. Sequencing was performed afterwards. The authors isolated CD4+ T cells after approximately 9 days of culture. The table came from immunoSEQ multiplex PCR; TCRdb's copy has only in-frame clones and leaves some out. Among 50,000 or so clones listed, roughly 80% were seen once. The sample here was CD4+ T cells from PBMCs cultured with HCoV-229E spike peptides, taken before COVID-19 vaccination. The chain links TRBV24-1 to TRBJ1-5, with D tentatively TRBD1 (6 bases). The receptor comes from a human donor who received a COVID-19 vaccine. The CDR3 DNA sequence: TGTGCCACCAGTGACAGCAGGGGACCAGAAGAGCCCCAGCATTTT. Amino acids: CATSDSRGPEEPQHF.